This entry concerns a single TCR beta chain. Its antigen is unknown. No much larger clone is present one base from it, and per-base qualities are unavailable. This specimen belongs to a study of T cell changes during pregnancy in multiple sclerosis (dated by TCRdb to between 2018 and 2021). In terms of the full investigation: In women with multiple sclerosis, the researchers looked at how the T cell repertoire shifted as pregnancy progressed.

Receptor amplification or capture employed the immunoSEQ multiplex PCR assay. TCRdb carries this immuneACCESS record with in-frame sequences only. Its versions omit some clonotypes, under half of them owing to an unresolved V gene in the studies checked, with the rest unexplained. Here the sample has roughly 100,000 clones; around nine tenths occur a single time. Together, the top ten hold just over 0.75% of the sample. The germline V gene (reference sequence) specifies LNHDA as CDR1 and SQIVND as CDR2. The CDR3 starts with the cysteine, ends with the phenylalanine, and has 13 residues. The sequence is cut down to CDR3 DNA, 39 bases in frame from base 1. V was cut back by 6 bases and J by 6 bases, leaving a gap of 12 bases between them.

Material: peripheral blood, obtained in the second trimester of pregnancy. Here the chain combines TRBV19 and TRBJ1-5; no D gene call is confident. The clonotype was recovered from a female donor in good health, enrolled as a control in a pregnancy study. The CDR3 protein is CASSSQKSQPQHF. The DNA is as follows: TGTGCCAGTAGCTCCCAGAAAAGTCAGCCCCAGCATTTT.